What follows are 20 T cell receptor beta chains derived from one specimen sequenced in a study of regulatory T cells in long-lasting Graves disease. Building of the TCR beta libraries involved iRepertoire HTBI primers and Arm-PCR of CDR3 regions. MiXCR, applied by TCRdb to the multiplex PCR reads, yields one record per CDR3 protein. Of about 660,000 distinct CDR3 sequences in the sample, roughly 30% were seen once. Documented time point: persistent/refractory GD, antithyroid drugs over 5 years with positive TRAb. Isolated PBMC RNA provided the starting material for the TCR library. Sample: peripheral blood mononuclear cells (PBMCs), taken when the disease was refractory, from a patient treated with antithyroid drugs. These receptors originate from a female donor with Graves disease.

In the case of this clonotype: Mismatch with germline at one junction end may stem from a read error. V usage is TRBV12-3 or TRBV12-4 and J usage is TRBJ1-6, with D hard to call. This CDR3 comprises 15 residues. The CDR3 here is CASTKIDVTNSPLRF. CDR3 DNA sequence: TGTGCCAGCACCAAGATCGACGTAACGAATTCACCCCTCCGCTTT.

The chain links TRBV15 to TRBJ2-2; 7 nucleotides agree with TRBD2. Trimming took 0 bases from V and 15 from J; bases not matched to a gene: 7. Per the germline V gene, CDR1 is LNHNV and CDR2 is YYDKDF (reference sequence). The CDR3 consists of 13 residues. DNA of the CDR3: TGTGCCACCAGCAGAGACCGGGGGGAGACGGTGTTTTTT. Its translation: CATSRDRGETVFF.

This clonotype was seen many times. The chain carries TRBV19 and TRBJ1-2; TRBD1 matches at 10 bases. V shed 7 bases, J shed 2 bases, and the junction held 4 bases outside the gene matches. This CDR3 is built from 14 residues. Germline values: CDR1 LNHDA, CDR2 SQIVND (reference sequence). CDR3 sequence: CASKPGQGNYGYTF. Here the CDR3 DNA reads TGTGCCAGTAAGCCGGGACAGGGGAACTATGGCTACACCTTC. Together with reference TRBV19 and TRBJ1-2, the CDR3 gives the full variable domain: DGGITQSPKYLFRKEGQNVTLSCEQNLNHDAMYWYRQDPGQGLRLIYYSQIVNDFQKGDIAEGYSVSREKKESFPLTVTSAQKNPTAFYLCASKPGQGNYGYTFGSGTRLTVV.

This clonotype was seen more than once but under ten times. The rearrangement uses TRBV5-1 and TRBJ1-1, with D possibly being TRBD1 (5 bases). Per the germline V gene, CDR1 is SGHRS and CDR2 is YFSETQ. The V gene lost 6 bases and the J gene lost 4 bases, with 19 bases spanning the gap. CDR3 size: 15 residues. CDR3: CASTYLGSGSTEAFF. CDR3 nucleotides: TGCGCCAGCACTTACCTTGGGTCAGGGAGCACTGAAGCTTTCTTT.

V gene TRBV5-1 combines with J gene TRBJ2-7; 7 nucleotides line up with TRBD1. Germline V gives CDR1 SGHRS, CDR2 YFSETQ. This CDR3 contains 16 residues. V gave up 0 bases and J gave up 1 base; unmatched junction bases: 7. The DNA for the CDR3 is TGCGCCAGCAGCTTGGGCCGATGGGGACAGTCCTACGAGCAGTACTTC. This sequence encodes CASSLGRWGQSYEQYF.

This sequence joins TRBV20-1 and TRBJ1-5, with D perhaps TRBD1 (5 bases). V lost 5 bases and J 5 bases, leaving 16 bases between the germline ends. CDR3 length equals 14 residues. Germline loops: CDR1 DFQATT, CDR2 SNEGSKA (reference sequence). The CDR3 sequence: CSAGGTDPYQPQHF. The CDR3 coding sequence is TGCAGTGCTGGGGGGACGGATCCTTATCAGCCCCAGCATTTT.

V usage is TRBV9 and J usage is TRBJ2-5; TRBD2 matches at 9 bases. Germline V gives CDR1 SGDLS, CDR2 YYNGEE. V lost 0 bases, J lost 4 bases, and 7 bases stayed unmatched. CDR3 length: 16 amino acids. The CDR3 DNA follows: TGTGCCAGCAGCGTAGCGTTAGCGGGAGACCCAGAGACCCAGTACTTC. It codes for CASSVALAGDPETQYF.

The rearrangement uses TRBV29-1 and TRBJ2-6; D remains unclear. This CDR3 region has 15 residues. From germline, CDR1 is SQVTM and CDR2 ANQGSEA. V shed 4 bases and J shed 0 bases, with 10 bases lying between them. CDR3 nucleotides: TGCAGCGTTGCTGGCCTGCACTCTGGGGCCAACGTCCTGACTTTC. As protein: CSVAGLHSGANVLTF.

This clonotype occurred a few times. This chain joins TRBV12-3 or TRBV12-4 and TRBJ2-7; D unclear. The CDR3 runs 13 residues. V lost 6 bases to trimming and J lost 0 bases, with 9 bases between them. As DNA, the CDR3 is TGTGCCAGCAGCGAGAGGAGCTCCTACGAGCAGTACTTC. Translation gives CASSERSSYEQYF.

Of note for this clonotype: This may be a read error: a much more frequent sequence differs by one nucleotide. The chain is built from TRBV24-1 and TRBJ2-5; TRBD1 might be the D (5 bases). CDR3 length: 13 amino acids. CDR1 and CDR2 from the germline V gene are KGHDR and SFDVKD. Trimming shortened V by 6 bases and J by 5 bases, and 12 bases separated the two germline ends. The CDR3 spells CATSNPSGETQYF. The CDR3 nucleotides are TGTGCCACCAGTAATCCGTCAGGGGAGACCCAGTACTTC.

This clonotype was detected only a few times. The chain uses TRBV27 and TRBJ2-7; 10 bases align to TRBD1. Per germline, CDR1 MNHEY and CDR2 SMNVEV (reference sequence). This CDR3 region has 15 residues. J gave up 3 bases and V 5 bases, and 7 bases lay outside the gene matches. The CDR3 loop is CASSPRTGGLYEQYF. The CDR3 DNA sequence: TGTGCCAGCAGTCCCAGGACAGGGGGACTCTACGAGCAGTACTTC.

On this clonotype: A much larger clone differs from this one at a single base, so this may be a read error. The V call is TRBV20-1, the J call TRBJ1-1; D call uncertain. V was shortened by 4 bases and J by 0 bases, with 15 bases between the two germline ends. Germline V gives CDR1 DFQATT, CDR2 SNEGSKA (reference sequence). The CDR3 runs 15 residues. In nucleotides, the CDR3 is TGCAGTGCTAAAGGCGTCGGGAACATGAACACTGAAGCTTTCTTT. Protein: CSAKGVGNMNTEAFF.

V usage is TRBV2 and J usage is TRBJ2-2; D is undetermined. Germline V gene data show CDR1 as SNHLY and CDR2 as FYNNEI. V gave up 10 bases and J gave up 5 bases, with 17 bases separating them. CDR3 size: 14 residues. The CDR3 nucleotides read TGTGCCACCTCACTGACTTGTCTAACCGGGGAGCTGTTTTTT. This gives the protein CATSLTCLTGELFF.

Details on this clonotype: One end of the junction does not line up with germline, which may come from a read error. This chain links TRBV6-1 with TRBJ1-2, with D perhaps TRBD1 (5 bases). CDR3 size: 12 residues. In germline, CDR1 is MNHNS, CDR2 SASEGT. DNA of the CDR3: TGTGCCAGCAGACAGGAAATCTATGGCTACGCCTTC. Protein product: CASRQEIYGYAF.

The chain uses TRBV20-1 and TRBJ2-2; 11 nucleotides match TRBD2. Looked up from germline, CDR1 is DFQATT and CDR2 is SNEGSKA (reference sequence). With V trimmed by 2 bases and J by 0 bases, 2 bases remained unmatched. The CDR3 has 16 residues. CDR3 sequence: CSARTSGRANTGELFF. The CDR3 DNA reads TGCAGTGCTAGAACTAGCGGGAGAGCGAACACCGGGGAGCTGTTTTTT.

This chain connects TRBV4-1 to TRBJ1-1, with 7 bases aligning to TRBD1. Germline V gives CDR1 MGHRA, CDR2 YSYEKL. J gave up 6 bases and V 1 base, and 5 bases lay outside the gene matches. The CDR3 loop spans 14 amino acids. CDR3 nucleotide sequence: TGCGCCAGCAGCCAAGCAGGGGGGTCTCCTGAAGCTTTCTTT. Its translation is CASSQAGGSPEAFF.

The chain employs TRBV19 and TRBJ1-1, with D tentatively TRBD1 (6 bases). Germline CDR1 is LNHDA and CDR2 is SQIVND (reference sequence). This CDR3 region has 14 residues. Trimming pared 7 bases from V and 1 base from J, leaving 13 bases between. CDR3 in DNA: TGTGCCAGTACCCTCAGGACAGAGAACACTGAAGCTTTCTTT. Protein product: CASTLRTENTEAFF.

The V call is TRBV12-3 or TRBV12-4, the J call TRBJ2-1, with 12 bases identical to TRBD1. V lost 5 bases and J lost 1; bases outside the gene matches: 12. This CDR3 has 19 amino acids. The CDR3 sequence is CASSEPGQGAVRSYNEQFF. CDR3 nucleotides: TGTGCCAGCAGTGAACCGGGACAGGGGGCGGTAAGGTCCTACAATGAGCAGTTCTTC.

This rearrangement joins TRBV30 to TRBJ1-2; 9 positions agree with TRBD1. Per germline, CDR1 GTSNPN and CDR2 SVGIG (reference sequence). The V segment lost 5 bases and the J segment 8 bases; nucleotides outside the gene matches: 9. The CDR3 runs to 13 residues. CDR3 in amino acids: CAWEPGQGGGYTF. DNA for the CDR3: TGTGCCTGGGAACCGGGACAGGGAGGGGGCTACACCTTC.

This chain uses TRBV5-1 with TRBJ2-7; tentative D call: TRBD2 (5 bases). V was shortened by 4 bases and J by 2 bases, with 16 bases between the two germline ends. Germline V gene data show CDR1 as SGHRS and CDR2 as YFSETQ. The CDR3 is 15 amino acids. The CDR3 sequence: CASSAGPTVTYEQYF. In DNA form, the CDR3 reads TGCGCCAGCAGCGCGGGCCCCACGGTAACCTACGAGCAGTACTTC.